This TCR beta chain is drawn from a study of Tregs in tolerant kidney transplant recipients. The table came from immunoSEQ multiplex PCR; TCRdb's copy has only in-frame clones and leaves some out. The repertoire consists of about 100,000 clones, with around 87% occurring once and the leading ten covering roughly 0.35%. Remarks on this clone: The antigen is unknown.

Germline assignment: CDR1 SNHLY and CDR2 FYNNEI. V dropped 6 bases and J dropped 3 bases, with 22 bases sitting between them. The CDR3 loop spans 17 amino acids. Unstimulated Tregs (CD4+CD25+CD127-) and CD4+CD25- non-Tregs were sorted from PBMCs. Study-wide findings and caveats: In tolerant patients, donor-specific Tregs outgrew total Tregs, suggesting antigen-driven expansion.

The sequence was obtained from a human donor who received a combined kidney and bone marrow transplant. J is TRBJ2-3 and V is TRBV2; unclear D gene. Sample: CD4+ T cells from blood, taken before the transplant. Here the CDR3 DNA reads TGTGCCAGCAGGGTCGACGGCGGTTCTAGAGCTACAGATACGCAGTATTTT. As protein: CASRVDGGSRATDTQYF.